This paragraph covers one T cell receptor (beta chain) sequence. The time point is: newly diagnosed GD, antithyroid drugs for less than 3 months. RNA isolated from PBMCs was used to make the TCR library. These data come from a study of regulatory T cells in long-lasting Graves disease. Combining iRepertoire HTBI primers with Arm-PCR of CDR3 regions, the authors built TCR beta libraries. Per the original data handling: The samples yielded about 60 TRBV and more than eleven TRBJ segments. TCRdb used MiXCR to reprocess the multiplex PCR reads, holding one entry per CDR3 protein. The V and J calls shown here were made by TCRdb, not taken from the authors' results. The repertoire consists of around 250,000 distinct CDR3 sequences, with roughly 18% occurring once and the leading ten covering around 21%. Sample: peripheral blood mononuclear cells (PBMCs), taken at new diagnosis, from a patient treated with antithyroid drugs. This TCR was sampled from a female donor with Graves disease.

CDR3: CSARERVRGSTNEKLFF. The CDR3 nucleotides read TGCAGTGCTAGAGAGAGAGTGAGAGGTTCGACTAATGAAAAACTGTTTTTT. V is TRBV20-1 and J is TRBJ1-4; unclear D gene. Germline V gives CDR1 DFQATT, CDR2 SNEGSKA (reference sequence). The CDR3 consists of 17 residues. Trimming shortened V by 0 bases and J by 2 bases, and 16 bases separated the two germline ends.